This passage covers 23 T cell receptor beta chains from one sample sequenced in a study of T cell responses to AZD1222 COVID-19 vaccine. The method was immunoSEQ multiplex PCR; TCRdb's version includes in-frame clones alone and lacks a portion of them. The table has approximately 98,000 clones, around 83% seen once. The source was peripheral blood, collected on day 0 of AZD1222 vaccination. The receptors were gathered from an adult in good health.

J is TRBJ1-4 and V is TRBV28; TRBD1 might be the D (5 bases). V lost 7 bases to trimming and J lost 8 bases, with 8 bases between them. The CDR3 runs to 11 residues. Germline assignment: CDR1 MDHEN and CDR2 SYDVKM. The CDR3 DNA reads TGTGCCAGCAACGGGGGAGAAAAACTGTTTTTT. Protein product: CASNGGEKLFF. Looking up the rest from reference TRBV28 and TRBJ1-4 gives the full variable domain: DVKVTQSSRYLVKRTGEKVFLECVQDMDHENMFWYRQDPGLGLRLIYFSYDVKMKEKGDIPEGYSVSREKKERFSLILESASTNQTSMYLCASNGGEKLFFGSGTQLSVL.

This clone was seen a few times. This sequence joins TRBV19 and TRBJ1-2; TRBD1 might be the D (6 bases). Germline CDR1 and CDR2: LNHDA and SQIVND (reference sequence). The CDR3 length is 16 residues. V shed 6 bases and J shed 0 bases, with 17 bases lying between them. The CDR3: CASRTTGTIANYGYTF. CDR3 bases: TGTGCCAGTAGGACCACAGGGACCATAGCTAACTATGGCTACACCTTC.

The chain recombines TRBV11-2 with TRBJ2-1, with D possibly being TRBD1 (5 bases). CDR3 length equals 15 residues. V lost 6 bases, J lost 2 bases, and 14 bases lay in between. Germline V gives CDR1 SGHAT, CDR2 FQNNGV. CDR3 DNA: TGTGCCAGCAGAGTCGTGGGGCTAGCCTACAATGAGCAGTTCTTC. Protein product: CASRVVGLAYNEQFF.

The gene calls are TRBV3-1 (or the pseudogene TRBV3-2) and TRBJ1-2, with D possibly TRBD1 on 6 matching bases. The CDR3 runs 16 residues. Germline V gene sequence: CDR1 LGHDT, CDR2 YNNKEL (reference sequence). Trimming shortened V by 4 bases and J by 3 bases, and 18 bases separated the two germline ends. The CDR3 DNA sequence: TGTGCCAGCAGCCTGGGAGGGGCAGGGGACTACTATGGCTACACCTTC. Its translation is CASSLGGAGDYYGYTF.

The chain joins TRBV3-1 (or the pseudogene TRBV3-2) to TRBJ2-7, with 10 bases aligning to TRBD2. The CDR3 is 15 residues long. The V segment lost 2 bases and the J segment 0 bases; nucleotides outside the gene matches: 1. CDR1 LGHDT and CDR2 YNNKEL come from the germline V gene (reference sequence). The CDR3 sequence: CASSQLAGVSYEQYF. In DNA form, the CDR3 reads TGTGCCAGCAGCCAACTAGCGGGGGTCTCCTACGAGCAGTACTTC.

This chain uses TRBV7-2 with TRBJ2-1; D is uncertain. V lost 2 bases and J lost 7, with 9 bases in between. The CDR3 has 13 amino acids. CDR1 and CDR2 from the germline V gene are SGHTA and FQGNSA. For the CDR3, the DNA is TGTGCCAGCAGCTTACCTCTTCGGAATGAGCAGTTCTTC. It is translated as CASSLPLRNEQFF.

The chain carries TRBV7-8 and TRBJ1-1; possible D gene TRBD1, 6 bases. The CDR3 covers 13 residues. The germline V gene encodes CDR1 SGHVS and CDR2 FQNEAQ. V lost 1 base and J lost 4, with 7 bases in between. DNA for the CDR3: TGTGCCAGCAGCTTAGAGACAGGCACTGAAGCTTTCTTT. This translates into CASSLETGTEAFF.

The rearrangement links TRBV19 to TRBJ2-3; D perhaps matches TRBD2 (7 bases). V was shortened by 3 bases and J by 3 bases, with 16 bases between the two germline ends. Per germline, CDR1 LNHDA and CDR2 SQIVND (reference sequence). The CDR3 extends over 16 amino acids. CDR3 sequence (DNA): TGTGCCAGTAGTATTCGGTCCCGGGGGGCGACAGATACGCAGTATTTT. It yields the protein CASSIRSRGATDTQYF.

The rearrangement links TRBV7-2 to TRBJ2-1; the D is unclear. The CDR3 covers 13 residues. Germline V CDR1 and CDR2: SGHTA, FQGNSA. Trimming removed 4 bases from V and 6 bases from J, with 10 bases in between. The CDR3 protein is CASSSEAANEQFF. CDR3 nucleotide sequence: TGTGCCAGCAGCTCAGAGGCCGCCAATGAGCAGTTCTTC.

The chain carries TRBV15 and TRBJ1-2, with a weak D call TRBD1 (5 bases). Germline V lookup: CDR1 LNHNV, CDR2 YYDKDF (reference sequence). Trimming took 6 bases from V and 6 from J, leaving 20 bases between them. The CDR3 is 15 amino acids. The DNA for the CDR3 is TGTGCCACCAGTCCGAGAACGGGGGGTGTAAATGGCTACACCTTC. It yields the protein CATSPRTGGVNGYTF.

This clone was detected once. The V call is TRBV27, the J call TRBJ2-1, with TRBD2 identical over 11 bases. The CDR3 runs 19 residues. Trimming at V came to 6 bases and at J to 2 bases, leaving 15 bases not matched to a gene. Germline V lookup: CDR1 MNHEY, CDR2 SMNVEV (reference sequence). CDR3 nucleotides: TGTGCCAGCAGCCTAATGTCGGTTAGCGGGGGGGCGGCCTACAATGAGCAGTTCTTC. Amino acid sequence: CASSLMSVSGGAAYNEQFF.

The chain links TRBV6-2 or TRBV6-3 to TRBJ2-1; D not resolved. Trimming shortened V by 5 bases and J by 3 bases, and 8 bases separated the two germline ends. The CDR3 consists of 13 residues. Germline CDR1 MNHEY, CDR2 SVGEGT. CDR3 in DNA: TGTGCCAGCAGTAGCGTTAACTACAATGAGCAGTTCTTC. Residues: CASSSVNYNEQFF.

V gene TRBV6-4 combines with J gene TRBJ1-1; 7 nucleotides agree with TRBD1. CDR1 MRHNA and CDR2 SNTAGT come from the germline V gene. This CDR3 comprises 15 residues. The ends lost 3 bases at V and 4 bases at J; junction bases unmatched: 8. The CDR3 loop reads CASSERQGDGTEAFF. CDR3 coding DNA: TGTGCCAGCAGTGAAAGACAGGGCGACGGCACTGAAGCTTTCTTT.

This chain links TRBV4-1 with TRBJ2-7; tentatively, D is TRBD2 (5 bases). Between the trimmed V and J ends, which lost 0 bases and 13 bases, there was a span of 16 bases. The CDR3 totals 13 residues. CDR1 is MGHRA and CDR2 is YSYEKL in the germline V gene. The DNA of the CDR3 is TGCGCCAGCAGCCAAGACATCGGGGTAGCGACCTACTTC. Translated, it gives CASSQDIGVATYF.

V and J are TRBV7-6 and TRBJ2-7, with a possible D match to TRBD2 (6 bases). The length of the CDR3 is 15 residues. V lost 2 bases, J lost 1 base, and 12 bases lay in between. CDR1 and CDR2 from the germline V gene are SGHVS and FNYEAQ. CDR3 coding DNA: TGTGCCAGCAGCTTAAGGCGGGGCGGGTCCTACGAGCAGTACTTC. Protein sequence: CASSLRRGGSYEQYF. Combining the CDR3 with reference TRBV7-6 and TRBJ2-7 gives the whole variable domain GAGVSQSPRYKVTKRGQDVALRCDPISGHVSLYWYRQALGQGPEFLTYFNYEAQQDKSGLPNDRFSAERPEGSISTLTIQRTEQRDSAMYRCASSLRRGGSYEQYFGPGTRLTVT.

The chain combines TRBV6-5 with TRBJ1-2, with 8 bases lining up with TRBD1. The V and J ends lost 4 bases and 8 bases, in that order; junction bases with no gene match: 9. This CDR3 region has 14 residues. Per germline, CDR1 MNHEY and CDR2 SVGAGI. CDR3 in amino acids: CASSLSQGARGYTF. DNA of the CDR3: TGTGCCAGCAGTTTGTCCCAGGGGGCGCGGGGCTACACCTTC.

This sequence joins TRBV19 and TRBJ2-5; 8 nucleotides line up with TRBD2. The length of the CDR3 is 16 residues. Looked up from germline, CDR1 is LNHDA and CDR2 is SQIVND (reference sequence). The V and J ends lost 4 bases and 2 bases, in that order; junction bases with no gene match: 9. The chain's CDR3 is CASSTPGGATQETQYF. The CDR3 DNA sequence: TGTGCCAGTAGTACCCCCGGGGGGGCTACGCAAGAGACCCAGTACTTC. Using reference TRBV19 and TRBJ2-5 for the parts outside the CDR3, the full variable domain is DGGITQSPKYLFRKEGQNVTLSCEQNLNHDAMYWYRQDPGQGLRLIYYSQIVNDFQKGDIAEGYSVSREKKESFPLTVTSAQKNPTAFYLCASSTPGGATQETQYFGPGTRLLVL.

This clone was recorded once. CDR3 bases: TGTGCCAGCACTACACCGGGACAGGGATCGGTCGCTTTCTTT. Translated: CASTTPGQGSVAFF. The V call is TRBV28, the J call TRBJ1-1; 9 nucleotides agree with TRBD1. The V gene's germline CDR1 is MDHEN and CDR2 SYDVKM. This CDR3 contains 14 residues. After removal of 7 bases from V and 11 bases from J, the junction contained 14 bases not matched to a gene. The variable domain in full, completed from reference TRBV28 and TRBJ1-1, reads DVKVTQSSRYLVKRTGEKVFLECVQDMDHENMFWYRQDPGLGLRLIYFSYDVKMKEKGDIPEGYSVSREKKERFSLILESASTNQTSMYLCASTTPGQGSVAFFGQGTRLTVV.

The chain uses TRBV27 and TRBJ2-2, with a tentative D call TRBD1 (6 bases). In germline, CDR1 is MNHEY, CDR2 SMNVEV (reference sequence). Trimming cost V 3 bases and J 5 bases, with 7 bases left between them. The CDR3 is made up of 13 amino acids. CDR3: CASSFTGTGELFF. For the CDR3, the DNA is TGTGCCAGCAGTTTCACAGGGACCGGGGAGCTGTTTTTT.

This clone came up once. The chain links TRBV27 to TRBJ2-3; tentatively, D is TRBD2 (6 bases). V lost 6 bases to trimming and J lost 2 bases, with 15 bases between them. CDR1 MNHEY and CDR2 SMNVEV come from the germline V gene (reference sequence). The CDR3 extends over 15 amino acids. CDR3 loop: CASSYSGIFTDTQYF. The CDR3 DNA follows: TGTGCCAGCAGCTATAGCGGAATCTTCACAGATACGCAGTATTTT.

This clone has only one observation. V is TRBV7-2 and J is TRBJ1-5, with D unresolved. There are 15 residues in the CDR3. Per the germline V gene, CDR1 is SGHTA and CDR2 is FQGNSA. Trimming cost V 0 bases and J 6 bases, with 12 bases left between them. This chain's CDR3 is CASSLAGAGSQPQHF. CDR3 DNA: TGTGCCAGCAGCTTAGCAGGTGCCGGCAGTCAGCCCCAGCATTTT.

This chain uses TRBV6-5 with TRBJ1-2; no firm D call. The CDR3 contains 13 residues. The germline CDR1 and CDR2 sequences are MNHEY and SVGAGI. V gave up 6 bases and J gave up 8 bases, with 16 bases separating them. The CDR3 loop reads CASSRDTHGGYTF. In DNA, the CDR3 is TGTGCCAGCAGCCGAGACACTCATGGCGGCTACACCTTC.

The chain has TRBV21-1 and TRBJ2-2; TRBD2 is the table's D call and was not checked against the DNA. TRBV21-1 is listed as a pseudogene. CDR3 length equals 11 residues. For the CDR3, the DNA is TGTGCCAGCAGCAACGCCGGGGAGCTGTTTTTT. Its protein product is CASSNAGELFF.